This TCR beta chain stems from a study of shared clonotypes between healthy human individuals. Study information: Three CD4 naive, three CD4 memory, two CD8 naive and one CD8 memory plate were used per donor.

The V and J ends lost 5 bases and 0 bases respectively, with 7 bases between them. From germline, CDR1 is MDHEN and CDR2 SYDVKM. This CDR3 contains 13 residues. This clone was recorded a few times. Only in-frame clones appear in the TCRdb table, and some are missing; sequencing was by immunoSEQ multiplex PCR. The repertoire has 150,000 to 200,000 clones, around 63% of them found once; the top ten carry roughly 10%. This chain links TRBV28 with TRBJ1-1; D is possibly TRBD1 (5 bases). The specimen was memory CD4+ T cells sorted from blood. Subset here: CD45RA-negative fraction. The sequence was collected from a man younger than 45 in good health. DNA for the CDR3: TGTGCCAGCAGTCCGGGACTGAACACTGAAGCTTTCTTT. Protein sequence: CASSPGLNTEAFF.